Listed here are 23 T cell receptor beta chains from one sample, sequenced in a study of cytotoxic CD8 clonotypes in ibrutinib-treated CLL. TCRdb's table, derived via immunoSEQ multiplex PCR, lists solely in-frame clones and lacks some. The repertoire holds 200,000 to 250,000 clones, with 79% as singletons. The sample was PBMCs, taken after 12 months of ibrutinib treatment. All receptors derive from a human donor with chronic lymphocytic leukemia.

V gene TRBV27 combines with J gene TRBJ2-6, with TRBD1 as a possible D gene (5 bases). Germline V gene sequence: CDR1 MNHEY, CDR2 SMNVEV (reference sequence). CDR3 length equals 16 residues. The germline V and J ends were trimmed by 6 bases and 3 bases, with 15 bases remaining between them. The CDR3 protein is CASSDPSGLGANVLTF. CDR3 sequence (DNA): TGTGCCAGCAGCGATCCCTCAGGGCTTGGGGCCAACGTCCTGACTTTC. The whole variable domain, remainder taken from reference TRBV27 and TRBJ2-6, is EAQVTQNPRYLITVTGKKLTVTCSQNMNHEYMSWYRQDPGLGLRQIYYSMNVEVTDKGDVPEGYKVSRKEKRNFPLILESPSPNQTSLYFCASSDPSGLGANVLTFGAGSRLTVL.

DNA for the CDR3: TGTGCCAGCAGCTTGGCCTCAGGTGCTAACTATGGCTACACCTTC. Protein: CASSLASGANYGYTF. The chain carries TRBV5-4 and TRBJ1-2; the D is unclear. V lost 0 bases, J lost 0 bases, and 9 bases lay in between. This CDR3 comprises 15 residues. From germline, CDR1 is SGHNT and CDR2 YYREEE (reference sequence).

The V and J genes are TRBV6-1 and TRBJ2-4; 7 nucleotides align to TRBD1. CDR1 is MNHNS, CDR2 SASEGT, per germline. With V trimmed by 6 bases and J by 6 bases, 8 bases remained unmatched. This CDR3 comprises 14 residues. Written as DNA, the CDR3 is TGTGCCAGCAGCCGGGTCCCAGGGGGAAACATTCAGTACTTC. The encoded protein is CASSRVPGGNIQYF.

The chain uses TRBV6-6 and TRBJ2-1; the D is unclear. The V gene lost 2 bases and the J gene lost 7 bases, with 12 bases spanning the gap. Germline values: CDR1 MNHNY, CDR2 SVGAGI (reference sequence). CDR3 length: 14 amino acids. CDR3 sequence: CASSYNHQRNEQFF. The CDR3 DNA reads as TGTGCCAGCAGTTACAACCACCAAAGGAATGAGCAGTTCTTC.

The genes are TRBV30 and TRBJ1-5; D not certain. Looked up from germline, CDR1 is GTSNPN and CDR2 is SVGIG (reference sequence). CDR3 length: 12 amino acids. With 4 bases removed from V and 3 bases from J, the gap between germline ends came to 7 bases. The CDR3 spells CAWNRPNQPQHF. The CDR3, as DNA: TGTGCCTGGAACCGACCCAATCAGCCCCAGCATTTT.

Many counts were recorded for this clone. The rearrangement links TRBV29-1 to TRBJ2-1, with 13 bases matching TRBD2. Germline CDR1 reads SQVTM; CDR2 reads ANQGSEA. Unmatched junction bases numbered 6, after V lost 7 bases and J lost 9 bases. CDR3 size: 13 residues. Written as DNA, the CDR3 is TGCAGCGAATCGGGACTAGCGGGAAGTGAGCAGTTCTTC. The encoded protein is CSESGLAGSEQFF.

The rearrangement uses TRBV27 and TRBJ2-7; D may be TRBD1 or TRBD2 (5 bases each). Germline-derived CDR1 and CDR2 are MNHEY and SMNVEV (reference sequence). V was cut by 2 bases and J by 3 bases, with 8 bases left in between. This CDR3 comprises 13 residues. The CDR3 DNA follows: TGTGCCAGCAGTTTAAGGGACGGCTACGAGCAGTACTTC. Its translation: CASSLRDGYEQYF.

CDR3 nucleotide sequence: TGTGCCAGCAGCCTAGCGCCTACGGGGTCCTACGAGCAGTACTTC. The encoded protein is CASSLAPTGSYEQYF. The chain joins TRBV11-2 to TRBJ2-7, with D perhaps TRBD2 (6 bases). Trimming shortened V by 5 bases and J by 1 base, and 15 bases separated the two germline ends. CDR3 length: 15 amino acids. The germline CDR1 and CDR2 sequences are SGHAT and FQNNGV.

This CDR3 reads CASSQGLGWNGYEQYF. DNA for the CDR3: TGCGCCAGCAGCCAAGGATTGGGGTGGAATGGGTACGAGCAGTACTTC. The genes are TRBV4-1 and TRBJ2-7; D not resolved. V was shortened by 1 base and J by 4 bases, with 17 bases between the two germline ends. The CDR3 is made up of 16 amino acids. Per germline, CDR1 MGHRA and CDR2 YSYEKL.

V usage is TRBV19 and J usage is TRBJ1-1; the D gene is possibly TRBD1 (6 bases). Germline assignment: CDR1 LNHDA and CDR2 SQIVND (reference sequence). The CDR3 covers 14 residues. V lost 5 bases and J 1 base, leaving 11 bases between the germline ends. The CDR3 loop reads CASSLTGTNTEAFF. The CDR3 bases are TGTGCCAGTAGTTTGACAGGCACGAACACTGAAGCTTTCTTT.

The V call is TRBV21-1, the J call TRBJ2-7. TRBV21-1 is assigned pseudogene status. The CDR3 spans 15 residues. As DNA, the CDR3 is TGTGCCAGCAGCCCCCCCTGGGAACGATCTTACGAGCAGTACTTC. It codes for CASSPPWERSYEQYF.

V is TRBV9 and J is TRBJ1-6; D may be TRBD1 (6 bases). CDR1 is SGDLS, CDR2 YYNGEE, per germline. The CDR3 has 15 amino acids. V lost 3 bases and J lost 5, with 12 bases in between. The CDR3 is CASSAQGRHNSPLHF. The DNA of the CDR3 is TGTGCCAGCAGCGCTCAGGGGAGGCATAATTCACCCCTCCACTTT.

V gene TRBV19 combines with J gene TRBJ1-1; 9 bases are shared with TRBD1. Unmatched junction bases numbered 6, after V lost 6 bases and J lost 1 base. This CDR3 contains 15 residues. Germline V gene sequence: CDR1 LNHDA, CDR2 SQIVND (reference sequence). CDR3 DNA sequence: TGTGCCAGTAGCCCGAGGACAGGGGCGAACACTGAAGCTTTCTTT. It codes for CASSPRTGANTEAFF.

V gene TRBV10-3 combines with J gene TRBJ2-7, with D tentatively TRBD2 (6 bases). CDR1 and CDR2 from the germline V gene are ENHRY and SYGVKD. CDR3 size: 11 residues. Trimming cost V 9 bases and J 3 bases, with 9 bases left between them. The CDR3 protein is CAIRENYEQYF. The CDR3 bases are TGTGCCATTCGGGAGAACTACGAGCAGTACTTC.

The chain couples TRBV5-1 to TRBJ2-5, with D uncertain. The CDR3 has 15 residues. In germline, CDR1 is SGHRS, CDR2 YFSETQ. Trimming removed 4 bases at V and 1 base at J, with 14 bases between. The CDR3 is CASSGSWVGQETQYF. The DNA of the CDR3 is TGCGCCAGCAGCGGCTCGTGGGTGGGCCAAGAGACCCAGTACTTC.

The genes are TRBV27 and TRBJ1-5; D may be TRBD1 (5 bases). This CDR3 is 13 amino acids long. Germline loops: CDR1 MNHEY, CDR2 SMNVEV (reference sequence). Trimming pared 5 bases from V and 4 bases from J, leaving 9 bases between. DNA for the CDR3: TGTGCCAGCAGTGTTTGGGGGAATCAGCCCCAGCATTTT. It translates to CASSVWGNQPQHF.

The chain carries TRBV6-5 and TRBJ1-3, with D possibly being TRBD1 (5 bases). V dropped 6 bases and J dropped 2 bases, with 8 bases sitting between them. The CDR3 runs to 13 residues. Looked up from germline, CDR1 is MNHEY and CDR2 is SVGAGI. Here the CDR3 reads CASRGTAGNTIYF. In DNA, the CDR3 is TGTGCCAGCAGAGGGACGGCTGGAAACACCATATATTTT.

V and J are TRBV27 and TRBJ2-3; 7 nucleotides align to TRBD2. This CDR3 comprises 13 residues. J lost 6 bases, V lost 3 bases, and 3 bases had no gene match. Germline loops: CDR1 MNHEY, CDR2 SMNVEV (reference sequence). The CDR3 reads CASSFAGEDTQYF. CDR3 DNA sequence: TGTGCCAGCAGTTTTGCGGGAGAGGATACGCAGTATTTT.

The rearrangement uses TRBV5-8 and TRBJ1-2; D is ambiguous. CDR1 and CDR2 from the germline V gene are SGHTS and YDEGEE. Trimming removed 4 bases at V and 5 bases at J, with 9 bases between. The CDR3 loop spans 12 amino acids. CDR3 residues: CASSKQIYGYTF. CDR3 DNA sequence: TGTGCCAGCAGCAAACAGATTTATGGCTACACCTTC.

The V and J genes are TRBV5-4 and TRBJ2-7; TRBD1 agrees at 8 bases. The CDR3 runs to 16 residues. V was pared by 6 bases and J by 2 bases, with 13 bases of the junction left unmatched. From germline, CDR1 is SGHNT and CDR2 YYREEE (reference sequence). The CDR3 nucleotides read TGTGCCAGCACCCGGTTAGTCGGGACAGGAGCCTACGAGCAGTACTTC. It is translated as CASTRLVGTGAYEQYF. The full variable domain, completed using reference TRBV5-4 and TRBJ2-7, is ETGVTQSPTHLIKTRGQQVTLRCSSQSGHNTVSWYQQALGQGPQFIFQYYREEENGRGNFPPRFSGLQFPNYSSELNVNALELDDSALYLCASTRLVGTGAYEQYFGPGTRLTVT.

This chain uses TRBV7-9 with TRBJ2-7, with D perhaps given as TRBD1 or TRBD2 (7 bases each). Germline V gene sequence: CDR1 SEHNR, CDR2 FQNEAQ (reference sequence). The V and J ends lost 7 bases and 5 bases respectively, with 15 bases between them. This CDR3 region has 13 residues. The CDR3 coding sequence is TGTGCCAGCACCCAGGGGGGGGGCAACGAGCAGTACTTC. This gives the protein CASTQGGGNEQYF.

V is TRBV11-2 and J is TRBJ1-4; no definite D call. Germline V gene sequence: CDR1 SGHAT, CDR2 FQNNGV. V was trimmed by 0 bases and J by 5 bases, leaving 10 bases between them. CDR3 length: 15 residues. CDR3 sequence: CASSLDLGGNEKLFF. The CDR3, as DNA: TGTGCCAGCAGCTTAGATCTGGGAGGAAATGAAAAACTGTTTTTT.

The rearrangement joins TRBV27 to TRBJ2-7; 11 positions match TRBD2. From germline, CDR1 is MNHEY and CDR2 SMNVEV (reference sequence). The CDR3 loop spans 14 amino acids. With V trimmed by 5 bases and J by 3 bases, 3 bases remained unmatched. The CDR3, as DNA: TGTGCCAGCAGTCCCGGGACTAGCGGCTACGAGCAGTACTTC. Its translation is CASSPGTSGYEQYF.